Described below is a single T cell receptor (beta chain) sequence and its context. No antigen is known for it. Assay: immunoSEQ multiplex PCR; the TCRdb copy retains only in-frame clones and omits some. The sample yields 85,000 to 100,000 clones, 85% to 95% seen once. These data come from a study of graft-versus-host responses after intestinal transplantation. The germline V and J ends were trimmed by 4 bases and 7 bases, with 16 bases remaining between them. Germline V gene lookup returns CDR1 SNHLY and CDR2 FYNNEI. CDR3 length: 14 residues. The sample was unstimulated CD8+ T cells sorted from spleen or lymph node cells, taken before intestinal transplant. The chain links TRBV2 to TRBJ2-5; weak D call: TRBD2 (6 bases). The source of this sequence is a human donor who received an intestinal transplant. CDR3 in amino acids: CASSGYAVGGTQYF. CDR3 bases: TGTGCCAGCAGTGGGTACGCGGTGGGGGGGACCCAGTACTTC.